This TCR beta chain was profiled in a study of CD8+CD57+ T cells in acquired aplastic anemia. Genomic DNA, serving as template, underwent TCR beta VDJ and CDR3 profiling. TCRdb re-analysed the reads in MiXCR, keeping a single row per CDR3 protein. The sample lists 150,000 to 200,000 distinct CDR3 sequences, over 40% occurring once. For sequencing, patients were chosen who had shown expansion of CD8+CD57+ cells by flow cytometry. Trimming left V 4 bases short and J 4 bases short, with 13 bases between. Germline assignment: CDR1 LNHDA and CDR2 SQIVND (reference sequence). This CDR3 contains 14 residues.

This TCR came from a human donor with aplastic anemia. What was sequenced was sorted CD4+, CD8+, or CD8+CD57+ T cells (not recorded which) from PBMCs. This chain links TRBV19 with TRBJ1-1; the D gene is possibly TRBD1 (5 bases). The CDR3 sequence: CASSNQRGGTEAFF. CDR3 in DNA: TGTGCCAGTAGTAACCAGAGGGGTGGCACTGAAGCTTTCTTT.